A single sample is the source of the 27 T cell receptor beta chains below, sequenced in a study of T cells in Graves' hyperthyroidism and ophthalmopathy. Researchers took RNA transcripts and amplified the TCR beta CDR3 regions from them. First-round RT-PCR targeting the TCR CDR3 was performed with the HTBI primer set. TCRdb used MiXCR to reprocess the multiplex PCR reads, holding one entry per CDR3 protein. The sample consists of hundreds of thousands of distinct CDR3 sequences, under 25% of them appearing once. Material: blood. All receptors derive from a woman in her sixties or seventies with Graves' ophthalmopathy.

This clonotype has more than one count but fewer than ten. The genes are TRBV4-2 and TRBJ1-2; D gene unclear. CDR3 length: 16 residues. V gave up 0 bases and J gave up 3 bases, with 14 bases separating them. CDR1 and CDR2 (germline): LGHNA, YNFKEQ. CDR3 sequence: CASSQDAPRAYYGYTF. The CDR3 coding sequence is TGTGCCAGCAGCCAAGATGCGCCCCGGGCATACTATGGCTACACCTTC.

The CDR3 sequence is CASRGGGIYNEQFF. CDR3 DNA: TGTGCCAGCAGGGGGGGGGGTATCTACAATGAGCAGTTCTTC. The chain links TRBV28 to TRBJ2-1, with TRBD2 identical over 7 bases. V shed 6 bases, J shed 3 bases, and the junction held 5 bases outside the gene matches. Per the germline V gene, CDR1 is MDHEN and CDR2 is SYDVKM. The length of the CDR3 is 14 residues.

The rearrangement uses TRBV15 and TRBJ1-3, with D possibly matching TRBD1 (5 bases). Germline assignment: CDR1 LNHNV and CDR2 YYDKDF (reference sequence). V dropped 0 bases and J dropped 2 bases, with 8 bases sitting between them. There are 15 residues in the CDR3. The CDR3 nucleotides read TGTGCCACCAGCAGAGAGACAGCCACTGGAAACACCATATATTTT. Translation: CATSRETATGNTIYF.

This clonotype was observed a handful of times. DNA for the CDR3: TGTGCCAGCAGCCTAGAGAAGAGTACTAGCGGGAGTAGTCATGAGCAGTTCTTC. Protein sequence: CASSLEKSTSGSSHEQFF. The chain combines TRBV3-1 with TRBJ2-1; TRBD2 matches 11 bases. This CDR3 comprises 18 residues. Germline V gene sequence: CDR1 LGHDT, CDR2 YNNKEL (reference sequence). With 4 bases clipped from V and 8 bases from J, the junction kept 16 bases outside the gene matches.

The chain employs TRBV28 and TRBJ2-2; 8 bases match TRBD1. Germline V gene lookup returns CDR1 MDHEN and CDR2 SYDVKM. This CDR3 region has 14 residues. With 5 bases clipped from V and 4 bases from J, the junction kept 3 bases outside the gene matches. The DNA of the CDR3 is TGTGCCAGCAGTACAGGGGGTGGCACCGGGGAGCTGTTTTTT. This encodes CASSTGGGTGELFF.

The sample holds many counts of this clonotype. This chain links TRBV3-1 with TRBJ2-2; perhaps TRBD1 as D (5 bases). The CDR3 totals 15 residues. V lost 4 bases to trimming and J lost 5 bases, with 14 bases between them. Germline lookup yields CDR1 LGHDT and CDR2 YNNKEL (reference sequence). The CDR3 reads CASSLGGARTGELFF. For the CDR3, the DNA is TGTGCCAGCAGCCTTGGTGGGGCCAGGACCGGGGAGCTGTTTTTT.

The chain combines TRBV12-5 with TRBJ2-1; no firm D call. This CDR3 is 12 amino acids long. The V gene lost 4 bases and the J gene lost 12 bases, with 13 bases spanning the gap. Germline-derived CDR1 and CDR2 are LGHNT and FRNRAP. For the CDR3, the DNA is TGTGCTAGTGGTTCCAGACGCTTAAGGCAGTTCTTC. Protein product: CASGSRRLRQFF.

The table lists this clonotype with a few counts. The chain carries TRBV20-1 and TRBJ1-1; no definite D call. Germline V gene sequence: CDR1 DFQATT, CDR2 SNEGSKA (reference sequence). The CDR3 totals 14 residues. Trimming stripped 3 bases from V and 3 bases from J, with 14 bases between. The CDR3 DNA reads as TGCAGTGCTAGCACAGTCGACTCGGACACTGAAGCTTTCTTT. Its protein product is CSASTVDSDTEAFF.

This chain uses TRBV19 with TRBJ1-4; no reliable D call. The V and J ends lost 6 bases and 6 bases respectively, with 17 bases between them. Germline V gives CDR1 LNHDA, CDR2 SQIVND (reference sequence). The CDR3 consists of 15 residues. The CDR3 DNA follows: TGTGCCAGTAGCGACCTGTCTCGGAAGGATGAAAAACTGTTTTTT. Its translation is CASSDLSRKDEKLFF.

This clonotype was observed a few times. V and J are TRBV5-1 and TRBJ1-1, with D unclear. Looked up from germline, CDR1 is SGHRS and CDR2 is YFSETQ. The CDR3 has 12 residues. Trimming took 7 bases from V and 12 from J, leaving 19 bases between them. CDR3 in DNA: TGCGCCAGCTACGGGGAAGCTCTAGATACTTTCTTT. Protein sequence: CASYGEALDTFF. The entire variable domain, with the rest obtained from reference TRBV5-1 and TRBJ1-1, is as follows: KAGVTQTPRYLIKTRGQQVTLSCSPISGHRSVSWYQQTPGQGLQFLFEYFSETQRNKGNFPGRFSGRQFSNSRSEMNVSTLELGDSALYLCASYGEALDTFFGQGTRLTVV.

In the case of this clonotype: One end of the junction varies from germline; a read error may be responsible. The chain couples TRBV6-1 to TRBJ1-4; no firm D call. The CDR3 runs 17 residues. Per the germline V gene, CDR1 is MNHNS and CDR2 is SASEGT. The CDR3, as DNA: TGTGCCATCAGTGACCGGAGCAACATAGCAACTAATGAAAAACTGTTTTTT. Residues: CAISDRSNIATNEKLFF.

The genes are TRBV6-2 or TRBV6-3 and TRBJ2-1; D perhaps matches TRBD2 (6 bases). CDR3 length equals 19 residues. Trimming stripped 5 bases from V and 0 bases from J, with 23 bases between. In germline, CDR1 is MNHEY, CDR2 SVGEGT. In DNA, the CDR3 is TGTGCCAGCAGTGTTTGGGGACCGGGGGACGTTAGCTCCTACAATGAGCAGTTCTTC. It yields the protein CASSVWGPGDVSSYNEQFF.

This clonotype has more than one count but fewer than ten. In DNA form, the CDR3 reads TGTGCCAGCGTACCACAGGGGAACACTGAAGCTTTCTTT. It is translated as CASVPQGNTEAFF. V and J are TRBV6-1 and TRBJ1-1; D possibly corresponds to TRBD1 (6 bases). Germline CDR1 MNHNS, CDR2 SASEGT. The V end was cut by 8 bases, the J end by 1 base, with 11 bases between. The CDR3 runs to 13 residues.

There are many counts of this clonotype. V is TRBV27 and J is TRBJ2-7; no definite D call. V was trimmed by 6 bases and J by 0 bases, leaving 12 bases between them. There are 14 residues in the CDR3. Germline values: CDR1 MNHEY, CDR2 SMNVEV (reference sequence). CDR3 region: CASSPRVYSYEQYF. The DNA for the CDR3 is TGTGCCAGCAGCCCCCGGGTCTACTCCTACGAGCAGTACTTC.

The V call is TRBV5-6, the J call TRBJ2-1; 7 bases map to TRBD2. The J segment lost 6 bases and the V segment lost 3 bases, leaving 9 bases of the junction unmatched. The CDR3 loop spans 15 amino acids. From germline, CDR1 is SGHDT and CDR2 YYEEEE. The CDR3 coding sequence is TGTGCCAGCAGCTGGGGAGGGAGAGCCCTCAATGAGCAGTTCTTC. Its protein product is CASSWGGRALNEQFF. The full variable domain, its missing parts supplied by reference TRBV5-6 and TRBJ2-1, is DAGVTQSPTHLIKTRGQQVTLRCSPKSGHDTVSWYQQALGQGPQFIFQYYEEEERQRGNFPDRFSGHQFPNYSSELNVNALLLGDSALYLCASSWGGRALNEQFFGPGTRLTVL.

This clonotype was recorded many times. This sequence joins TRBV11-2 and TRBJ2-3; TRBD2 is a possible D gene (6 bases). Per the germline V gene, CDR1 is SGHAT and CDR2 is FQNNGV. With 2 bases removed from V and 0 bases from J, the gap between germline ends came to 9 bases. The CDR3 sequence is 15 residues long. The CDR3, as DNA: TGTGCCAGCAGCTTACATGGGAGGAGCACAGATACGCAGTATTTT. Its translation is CASSLHGRSTDTQYF. The whole variable domain, filled in from reference TRBV11-2 and TRBJ2-3, reads EAGVAQSPRYKIIEKRQSVAFWCNPISGHATLYWYQQILGQGPKLLIQFQNNGVVDDSQLPKDRFSAERLKGVDSTLKIQPAKLEDSAVYLCASSLHGRSTDTQYFGPGTRLTVL.

This clonotype was observed at least ten times. CDR3 sequence: CASSPRERNTEAFF. Here the CDR3 DNA reads TGTGCCAGCAGTCCACGCGAACGAAACACTGAAGCTTTCTTT. The genes are TRBV28 and TRBJ1-1; D not certain. In germline, CDR1 is MDHEN, CDR2 SYDVKM. Trimming shortened V by 5 bases and J by 2 bases, and 12 bases separated the two germline ends. This CDR3 region has 14 residues.

The genes are TRBV5-1 and TRBJ2-4, with 8 bases identical to TRBD2. Germline CDR1 SGHRS, CDR2 YFSETQ. The trim removed 0 bases at V and 10 bases at J, leaving 6 bases unmatched. The CDR3 is made up of 14 amino acids. For the CDR3, the DNA is TGCGCCAGCAGCTTGGAACGGGAGGGGGATATTCAGTACTTC. This encodes CASSLEREGDIQYF.

The chain has TRBV6-9 and TRBJ2-4; 14 bases map to TRBD2. The CDR3 totals 18 residues. Germline loops: CDR1 MNHGY, CDR2 SVAAGI. Trimming took 3 bases from V and 1 from J; bases not matched to a gene: 5. CDR3 nucleotide sequence: TGTGCCAGCAGTTACACCGGGACTAGCGGGAGCGCCAAAAACATTCAGTACTTC. Amino acid sequence: CASSYTGTSGSAKNIQYF.

Ten or more counts support this clonotype. This chain links TRBV12-3 or TRBV12-4 with TRBJ2-7; 9 positions match TRBD1. The CDR3 has 15 amino acids. J gave up 5 bases and V 1 base, and 6 bases lay outside the gene matches. CDR3 loop: CASSLGGDRDNEQYF. DNA for the CDR3: TGTGCCAGCAGTTTAGGAGGGGACAGGGACAACGAGCAGTACTTC.

This clonotype was observed many times. The chain recombines TRBV10-3 with TRBJ1-1; D not resolved. The CDR3 is 13 residues long. V lost 5 bases and J lost 4, with 11 bases in between. CDR1 is ENHRY and CDR2 is SYGVKD in the germline V gene. In DNA, the CDR3 is TGTGCCATCAGTCGGGAGCATAGCACTGAAGCTTTCTTT. Protein product: CAISREHSTEAFF.

There are a few counts of this clonotype. The rearrangement joins TRBV7-6 to TRBJ2-7; D is perhaps TRBD2 (6 bases). Germline CDR1 SGHVS, CDR2 FNYEAQ. V was trimmed by 5 bases and J by 3 bases, leaving 26 bases between them. This CDR3 is built from 18 residues. Here the CDR3 reads CASSARSSGGDRLYEQYF. CDR3 DNA: TGTGCCAGCAGCGCTCGAAGTTCCGGCGGGGACCGGCTCTACGAGCAGTACTTC.

This clonotype was found once. CDR3 sequence reads: CAWSALANYGYTF. DNA for the CDR3: TGTGCCTGGAGTGCCCTTGCTAACTATGGCTACACCTTC. The chain is built from TRBV30 and TRBJ1-2; D is ambiguous. The V and J ends lost 1 base and 0 bases respectively, with 6 bases between them. This CDR3 has 13 residues. CDR1 GTSNPN and CDR2 SVGIG come from the germline V gene (reference sequence).

This rearrangement joins TRBV3-1 to TRBJ1-5; no definite D call. From germline, CDR1 is LGHDT and CDR2 YNNKEL (reference sequence). There are 18 residues in the CDR3. The germline V and J ends were trimmed by 0 bases and 0 bases, with 15 bases remaining between them. The CDR3 nucleotides are TGTGCCAGCAGCCAAGATTTTGGGCAGGCCAATAGCAATCAGCCCCAGCATTTT. It codes for CASSQDFGQANSNQPQHF.

CDR3 nucleotides: TGTGCCAGTAGTATGGTGGGACTAGCGGGAGGGCCCGGCAATGAGCAGTTCTTC. This translates into CASSMVGLAGGPGNEQFF. The genes are TRBV19 and TRBJ2-1; TRBD2 matches at 16 bases. The germline V gene has CDR1 LNHDA and CDR2 SQIVND (reference sequence). The CDR3 contains 18 residues. Losses at the gene ends were 3 bases for V and 6 bases for J; bases not matched to a gene: 8.

The chain is built from TRBV29-1 and TRBJ1-1; D is uncertain. Germline CDR1 SQVTM, CDR2 ANQGSEA. The length of the CDR3 is 13 residues. The ends were cut back, 5 bases at V and 0 bases at J, with 10 bases in the middle. In DNA form, the CDR3 reads TGCAGCGTTTTCAGTCAGCTGAACACTGAAGCTTTCTTT. It translates to CSVFSQLNTEAFF. Based on the CDR3 plus reference TRBV29-1 and TRBJ1-1, the full variable domain is SAVISQKPSRDICQRGTSLTIQCQVDSQVTMMFWYRQQPGQSLTLIATANQGSEATYESGFVIDKFPISRPNLTFSTLTVSNMSPEDSSIYLCSVFSQLNTEAFFGQGTRLTVV.

As to this clonotype: Possible read error: a much larger clone is one base away. J is TRBJ1-2 and V is TRBV2; the D gene is possibly TRBD1 (6 bases). The CDR3 totals 13 residues. V lost 6 bases to trimming and J lost 8 bases, with 16 bases between them. Germline assignment: CDR1 SNHLY and CDR2 FYNNEI. CDR3 coding DNA: TGTGCCAGCAGCCCCAACGGGGGGCTCGGCTACACCTTC. It encodes CASSPNGGLGYTF.